A selection of T cell receptor beta chains follows, all from one sample in a study of cytomegalovirus exposure and HLA in healthy donors. The protocol was immunoSEQ multiplex PCR, while the TCRdb copy is restricted to in-frame clones and leaves out a portion. The sample gives about 78,000 clones, about two thirds of which show up once; 5.7% is in the top ten. Sequencing was carried out using PBMCs. All receptors come from a man aged 25-45 years in good health and CMV-seropositive. CDR3s include the opening cysteine and the closing phenylalanine or tryptophan. The D gene is left open where the match is weak. A clone size is listed for some rows: how often the clone was seen (once, few, many), or a class if it is expanded.

abundance,d_gene,j_gene,v_gene,len,CDR3nt,CDR3aa
once,TRBD2,TRBJ2-7,TRBV5-1,14,TGCGCCAGCAGCCGGGAGGGTACTAAGTACGAGCAGTACTTC,CASSREGTKYEQYF
NA,NA,TRBJ2-1,TRBV11-1,15,TGTGCCAGCAGCCCCCGGGACTTCATCTACAATGAGCAGTTCTTC,CASSPRDFIYNEQFF
NA,NA,TRBJ2-7,TRBV18,15,TGTGCCAGCTCACCGGGGTACAGGGCCTCCTACGAGCAGTACTTC,CASSPGYRASYEQYF
NA,NA,TRBJ2-7,TRBV11-3,14,TGTGCCAGCAGCAGCGGTTTGCGGGCGTGGGAGCAGTACTTC,CASSSGLRAWEQYF
few,NA,TRBJ1-2,TRBV7-3,16,TGTGCCAGCAGCTTAAGGTTTAACAGGGAAGGATATGGCTACACCTTC,CASSLRFNREGYGYTF
NA,TRBD2,TRBJ2-2,TRBV9,13,TGTGCCAGCAGCGTAAGCGGGGGCGGGGAGCTGTTTTTT,CASSVSGGGELFF
NA,TRBD1,TRBJ2-2,TRBV5-1,16,TGCGCCAGCAGCAGGACCGGACAGGGGAACACCGGGGAGCTGTTTTTT,CASSRTGQGNTGELFF
NA,NA,TRBJ1-1,TRBV5-4,14,TGTGCCAGCAGCCGCGACAAGCTGAACACTGAAGCTTTCTTT,CASSRDKLNTEAFF
few,TRBD2,TRBJ2-7,TRBV14,16,TGTGCCAGCAGCCAAGATGGGACTAGCGGGATCTACGAGCAGTACTTC,CASSQDGTSGIYEQYF
NA,NA,TRBJ1-5,TRBV2,13,TGTGCCAGCAATCGGCAGGGTAATCAGCCCCAGCATTTT,CASNRQGNQPQHF
NA,NA,TRBJ2-7,TRBV11-3,15,TGTGCCAGCAGCTTAAGTCACAGGGCGGGCTACGAGCAGTACTTC,CASSLSHRAGYEQYF
once,TRBD2,TRBJ2-1,TRBV5-1,12,TGCGCCAGCACCCCCGGGAGGGGGAGGGAGTTCTTC,CASTPGRGREFF
NA,NA,TRBJ1-5,TRBV4-1,16,TGCGCCAGCAGCCAAGCAGGATTGGCAGGCAATCAGCCCCAGCATTTT,CASSQAGLAGNQPQHF
NA,NA,TRBJ2-2,TRBV5-1,14,TGCGCCAGCAGCTTGGAACCCGGAGGTGGGGAGCTGTTTTTT,CASSLEPGGGELFF
NA,TRBD2,TRBJ2-1,TRBV5-1,16,TGCGCCAGCAGCCCCTCCGGGACTACGGACATCAATGAGCAGTTCTTC,CASSPSGTTDINEQFF
NA,NA,TRBJ2-1,TRBV10-3,14,TGTGCCACCAGGGACTCCGAAAATTACAATGAGCAGTTCTTC,CATRDSENYNEQFF
NA,TRBD2,TRBJ2-5,TRBV10-3,15,TGTGCCATCAGTGAGGGGAGTAGCGGGAGAGAGACCCAGTACTTC,CAISEGSSGRETQYF
NA,TRBD2,TRBJ2-3,TRBV5-4,15,TGTGCCAGCAGCCGGGAGGGGACTAGCACAGATACGCAGTATTTT,CASSREGTSTDTQYF
few,TRBD1,TRBJ2-3,TRBV28,15,TGTGCCAGCAGTCAGGGACAGGGGGTCACAGATACGCAGTATTTT,CASSQGQGVTDTQYF
NA,NA,TRBJ2-7,TRBV19,13,TGTGCCAGTAGTTCGTCCTCTTCCTACGAGCAGTACTTC,CASSSSSSYEQYF
NA,NA,TRBJ1-3,TRBV6-6,13,TGTGCCACAGGGGCCGGAGGTGGAAACACCATATATTTT,CATGAGGGNTIYF
NA,TRBD2,TRBJ2-4,TRBV6-4,13,TGTGCCAACCATCTAGGTGGGGGGGACATTCAGTACTTC,CANHLGGGDIQYF
once,NA,TRBJ2-2,TRBV27,13,TGTGCCAGCAGTTTTCTAAGAACCGGGGAGCTGTTTTTT,CASSFLRTGELFF
few,TRBD1,TRBJ1-3,TRBV7-9,16,TGTGCCAGCAGCAACGTCGGGACAGCCTCCTGGAACACCATATATTTT,CASSNVGTASWNTIYF
NA,TRBD1,TRBJ1-5,TRBV4-2,16,TGTGCCAGCAGCCAATTGGACAGGATTAGCAATCAGCCCCAGCATTTT,CASSQLDRISNQPQHF
NA,NA,TRBJ1-5,TRBV4-3,13,TGCGCCAGCAGCCAAGACTACGATCAGCCCCAGCATTTT,CASSQDYDQPQHF
NA,TRBD1,TRBJ2-5,TRBV6-5,15,TGTGCCAGCAGTTACGGGGACAGGCCGGCGGAGACCCAGTACTTC,CASSYGDRPAETQYF
NA,TRBD2,TRBJ2-5,TRBV5-1,17,TGCGCCAGCAGCTTGGCCGTCAGTAGCGGGGGCCAAGAGACCCAGTACTTC,CASSLAVSSGGQETQYF
NA,TRBD2,TRBJ2-3,TRBV28,17,TGTGCCAGCAGCTCCGGGACTAGCGGAGTCAGCACAGATACGCAGTATTTT,CASSSGTSGVSTDTQYF
NA,NA,TRBJ2-6,TRBV28,15,TGTGCCAGCAGGTCTACAGGGTCTGGGGCCAACGTCCTGACTTTC,CASRSTGSGANVLTF
medium-sized,NA,TRBJ1-5,TRBV19,15,TGTGCCAGTAGGGAGGAGGCAGGAACTAATCAGCCCCAGCATTTT,CASREEAGTNQPQHF
NA,NA,TRBJ1-1,TRBV9,13,TGTGCCAGCAGCGCCCACACGAACACTGAAGCTTTCTTT,CASSAHTNTEAFF
NA,TRBD1,TRBJ2-5,TRBV19,14,TGTGCCAGTAGTGCATTGGGACAGCAAGAGACCCAGTACTTC,CASSALGQQETQYF
NA,TRBD2,TRBJ2-7,TRBV5-1,16,TGCGCCAGCAGCGCAGCCGGGACTAGCGGACTCTACGAGCAGTACTTC,CASSAAGTSGLYEQYF
once,TRBD2,TRBJ2-7,TRBV9,15,TGTGCCAGCAGCTCGCCCAGCGGGAGGACCTACGAGCAGTACTTC,CASSSPSGRTYEQYF
few,NA,TRBJ2-3,TRBV28,15,TGTGCCAGCAGTTTAGGACGGGGAAACACAGATACGCAGTATTTT,CASSLGRGNTDTQYF
NA,NA,TRBJ2-2,TRBV19,17,TGTGCCAGTAGTTCGGGGACAACCATCGCAAACACCGGGGAGCTGTTTTTT,CASSSGTTIANTGELFF
NA,TRBD1,TRBJ2-7,TRBV7-6,14,TGTGCCAGCAGCTCGGACAGGGGGATCTACGAGCAGTACTTC,CASSSDRGIYEQYF
few,NA,TRBJ2-7,TRBV7-2,14,TGTGCCAGCAGCTTTCAGCGGAACTCCTACGAGCAGTACTTC,CASSFQRNSYEQYF
once,NA,TRBJ2-1,TRBV2,16,TGTGCCAGCAGTGTGAACCGCCCTAGCGCTTACAATGAGCAGTTCTTC,CASSVNRPSAYNEQFF
NA,TRBD2,TRBJ2-5,TRBV28,16,TGTGCCAGCAGTTTACGGGAGCGGGAGTTGGGAGAGACCCAGTACTTC,CASSLRERELGETQYF
NA,TRBD1,TRBJ1-1,TRBV6-1,16,TGTGCCAGCAGTGAATCGGGACAGGGGGTGGGTACTGAAGCTTTCTTT,CASSESGQGVGTEAFF
once,TRBD2,TRBJ2-5,TRBV5-4,16,TGTGCCAGCAGTGATAGCGGGGGCCCAACTGGAGAGACCCAGTACTTC,CASSDSGGPTGETQYF
few,NA,TRBJ2-5,TRBV1,11,TGCCCACTTACAGTACAAGAGACCCAGTACTTC,CPLTVQETQYF
few,NA,TRBJ1-1,TRBV11-3,14,TGTGCCAGCAGCCCTGGACACCCGAACACTGAAGCTTTCTTT,CASSPGHPNTEAFF
NA,TRBD1,TRBJ2-2,TRBV4-2,14,TGTGCCAGCACAACAGGGGTAAACACCGGGGAGCTGTTTTTT,CASTTGVNTGELFF
NA,NA,TRBJ1-3,TRBV28,14,TGTGCCAGCAGGGCTCCAGCCGACACTCGATCCATATATTTT,CASRAPADTRSIYF
NA,TRBD2,TRBJ2-2,TRBV14,16,TGTGCCAGCAGCCCGTACGGGGGGAGATTGACCGGGGAGCTGTTTTTT,CASSPYGGRLTGELFF
NA,NA,TRBJ1-6,TRBV6-1,13,TGTGCCAGCTCGCCTGGCGGAGTTTCACCCCTCCACTTT,CASSPGGVSPLHF
NA,NA,TRBJ1-3,TRBV5-1,15,TGCGCCAGCAGCTCCCAGGGGACCTCTGGAAACACCATATATTTT,CASSSQGTSGNTIYF
NA,NA,TRBJ1-1,TRBV11-3,14,TGTGCCAGCAGCTTAGGCAGGGGGAACACTGAAGCTTTCTTT,CASSLGRGNTEAFF
NA,NA,TRBJ2-7,TRBV4-2,13,TGTGCCAGCAGCCAAGAGCGACAATACGAGCAGTACTTC,CASSQERQYEQYF